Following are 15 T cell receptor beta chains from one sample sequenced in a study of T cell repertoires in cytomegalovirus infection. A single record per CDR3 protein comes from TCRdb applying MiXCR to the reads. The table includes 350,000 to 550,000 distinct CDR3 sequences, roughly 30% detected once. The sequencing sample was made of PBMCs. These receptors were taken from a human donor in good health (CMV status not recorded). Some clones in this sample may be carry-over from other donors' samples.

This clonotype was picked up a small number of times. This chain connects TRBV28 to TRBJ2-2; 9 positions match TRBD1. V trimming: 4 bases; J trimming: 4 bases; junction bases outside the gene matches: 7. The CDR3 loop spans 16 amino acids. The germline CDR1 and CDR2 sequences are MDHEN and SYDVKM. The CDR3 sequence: CASSSWTGAGTGELFF. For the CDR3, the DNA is TGTGCCAGCAGTTCGTGGACAGGGGCCGGCACCGGGGAGCTGTTTTTT.

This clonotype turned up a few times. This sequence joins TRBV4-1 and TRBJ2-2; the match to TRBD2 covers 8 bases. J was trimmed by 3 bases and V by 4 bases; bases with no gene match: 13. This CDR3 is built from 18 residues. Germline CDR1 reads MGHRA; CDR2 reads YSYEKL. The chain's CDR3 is CASSLDGGASWDTGELFF. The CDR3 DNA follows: TGCGCCAGCAGCCTCGACGGGGGGGCCTCGTGGGACACCGGGGAGCTGTTTTTT.

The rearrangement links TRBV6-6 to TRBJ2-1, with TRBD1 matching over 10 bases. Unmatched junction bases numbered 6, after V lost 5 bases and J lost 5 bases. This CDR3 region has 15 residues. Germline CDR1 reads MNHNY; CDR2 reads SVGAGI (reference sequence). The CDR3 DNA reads TGTGCCAGCAGTCAGGGACAGGGGATGAACAATGAGCAGTTCTTC. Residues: CASSQGQGMNNEQFF.

The CDR3 DNA follows: TGTGCCAGCAGCCCGCAAAGACAGGGGATCACCGGGGAGCTGTTTTTT. Its protein is CASSPQRQGITGELFF. V and J are TRBV7-9 and TRBJ2-2; 8 bases line up with TRBD1. This CDR3 is 16 amino acids long. V trimming: 5 bases; J trimming: 4 bases; junction bases outside the gene matches: 9. Germline V gene data show CDR1 as SEHNR and CDR2 as FQNEAQ (reference sequence).

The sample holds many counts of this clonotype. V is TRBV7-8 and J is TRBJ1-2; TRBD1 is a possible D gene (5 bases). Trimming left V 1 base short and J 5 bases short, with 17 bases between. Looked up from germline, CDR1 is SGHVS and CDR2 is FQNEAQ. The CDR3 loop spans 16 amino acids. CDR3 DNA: TGTGCCAGCAGCTTAGGTCAGGGTCGGACCTCGTATGGCTACACCTTC. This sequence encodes CASSLGQGRTSYGYTF. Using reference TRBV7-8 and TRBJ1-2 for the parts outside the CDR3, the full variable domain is GAGVSQSPRYKVAKRGQDVALRCDPISGHVSLFWYQQALGQGPEFLTYFQNEAQLDKSGLPSDRFFAERPEGSVSTLKIQRTQQEDSAVYLCASSLGQGRTSYGYTFGSGTRLTVV.

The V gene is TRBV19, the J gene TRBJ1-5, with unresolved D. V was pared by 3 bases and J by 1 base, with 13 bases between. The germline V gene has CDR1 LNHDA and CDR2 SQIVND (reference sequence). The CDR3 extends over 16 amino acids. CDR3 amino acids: CASSISGLDSNQPQHF. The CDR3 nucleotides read TGTGCCAGTAGTATTTCTGGGCTGGACAGCAATCAGCCCCAGCATTTT.

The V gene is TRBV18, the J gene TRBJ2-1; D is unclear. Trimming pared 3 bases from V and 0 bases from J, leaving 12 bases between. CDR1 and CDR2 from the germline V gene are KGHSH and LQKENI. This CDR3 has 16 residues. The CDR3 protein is CASSPDSRSSYNEQFF. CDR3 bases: TGTGCCAGCTCACCGGATAGTCGAAGCTCCTACAATGAGCAGTTCTTC.

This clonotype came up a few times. The CDR3 spells CASSIRAGLKQTGELFF. In nucleotides, the CDR3 is TGTGCCAGTAGTATAAGGGCAGGCCTCAAGCAAACCGGGGAGCTGTTTTTT. V is TRBV19 and J is TRBJ2-2; no firm D call. V shed 2 bases and J shed 5 bases, with 18 bases lying between them. The CDR3 contains 17 residues. CDR1 is LNHDA and CDR2 is SQIVND in the germline V gene (reference sequence).

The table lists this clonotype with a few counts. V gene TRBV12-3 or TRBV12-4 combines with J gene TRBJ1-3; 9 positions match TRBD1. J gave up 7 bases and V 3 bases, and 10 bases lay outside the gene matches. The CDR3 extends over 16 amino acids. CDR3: CASSFGAADRGNTIYF. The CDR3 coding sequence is TGTGCCAGCAGTTTCGGAGCTGCAGACAGGGGGAACACCATATATTTT.

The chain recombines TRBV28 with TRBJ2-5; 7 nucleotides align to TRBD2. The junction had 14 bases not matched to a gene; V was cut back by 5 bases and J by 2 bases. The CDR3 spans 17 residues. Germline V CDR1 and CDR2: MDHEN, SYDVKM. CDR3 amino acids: CASSPTPGGRQQETQYF. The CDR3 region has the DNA TGTGCCAGCAGTCCAACCCCGGGAGGAAGACAGCAAGAGACCCAGTACTTC.

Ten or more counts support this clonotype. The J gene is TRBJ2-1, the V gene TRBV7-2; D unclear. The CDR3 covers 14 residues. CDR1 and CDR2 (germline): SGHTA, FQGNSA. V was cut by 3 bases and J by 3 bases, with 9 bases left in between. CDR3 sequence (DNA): TGTGCCAGCAGCTTTCCGGGTCACTACAATGAGCAGTTCTTC. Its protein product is CASSFPGHYNEQFF.

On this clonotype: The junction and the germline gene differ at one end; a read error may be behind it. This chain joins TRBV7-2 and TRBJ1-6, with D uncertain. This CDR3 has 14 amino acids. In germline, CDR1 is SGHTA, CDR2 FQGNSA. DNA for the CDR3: TGTGTCAGCAGCTTAGGCCAGTATAATTCACCCCTCCACTTT. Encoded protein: CVSSLGQYNSPLHF. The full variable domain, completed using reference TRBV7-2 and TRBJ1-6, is GAGVSQSPSNKVTEKGKDVELRCDPISGHTALYWYRQSLGQGLEFLIYFQGNSAPDKSGLPSDRFSAERTGGSVSTLTIQRTQQEDSAVYLCVSSLGQYNSPLHFGNGTRLTVT.

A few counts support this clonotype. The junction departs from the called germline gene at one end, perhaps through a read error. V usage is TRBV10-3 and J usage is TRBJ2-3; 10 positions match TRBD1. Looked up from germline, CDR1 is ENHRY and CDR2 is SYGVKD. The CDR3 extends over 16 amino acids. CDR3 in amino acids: CASSSPGQGFTDTQYF. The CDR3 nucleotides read TGTGCCAGCAGTTCCCCGGGACAGGGGTTCACAGATACGCAGTATTTT.

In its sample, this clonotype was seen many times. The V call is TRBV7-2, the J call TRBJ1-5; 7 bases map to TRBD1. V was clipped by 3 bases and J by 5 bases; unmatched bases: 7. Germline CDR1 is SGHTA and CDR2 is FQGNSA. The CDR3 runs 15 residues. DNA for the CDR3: TGTGCCAGCAGCTTCGCCAGGGGGGGAGATCAGCCCCAGCATTTT. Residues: CASSFARGGDQPQHF.

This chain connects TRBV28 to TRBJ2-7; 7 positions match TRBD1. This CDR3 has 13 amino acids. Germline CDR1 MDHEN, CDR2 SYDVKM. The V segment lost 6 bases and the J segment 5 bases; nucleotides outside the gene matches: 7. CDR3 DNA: TGTGCCAGCAGGCCGACAGGGATCGACGAGCAGTACTTC. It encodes CASRPTGIDEQYF.